The 9 T cell receptor beta chains below all came from one sample that was sequenced in a study of tumor-infiltrating lymphocytes in primary liver carcinoma. Researchers drew blood RNA from unsorted whole blood and extracted germline DNA as well. The investigators made TCR beta cDNA from about 0.45 ug total RNA, using a constant-region primer. Libraries covering TCR beta were generated through three nested multiplex PCR rounds (using a slightly modified ARM-PCR). The first two PCR rounds, approximately 10 cycles each, used TRBV1-TRBV30 forward primers and a C-beta reverse primer. TCRdb recomputed calls from the multiplex PCR reads with MiXCR, one row per CDR3 protein. The sample holds around 170,000 distinct CDR3 sequences, 50% to 75% seen once. The sequencing input was peripheral blood. These receptors all stem from a man aged 35-49 years with primary liver carcinoma and hepatitis B virus infection.

This clonotype was seen a few times. The chain employs TRBV12-3 or TRBV12-4 and TRBJ1-5; D may be TRBD1 (6 bases). This CDR3 spans 16 amino acids. Trimming shortened V by 5 bases and J by 2 bases, and 16 bases separated the two germline ends. The CDR3 reads CASSPWAGAGNQPQHF. CDR3 DNA: TGTGCCAGCAGTCCATGGGCGGGGGCGGGCAATCAGCCCCAGCATTTT.

In DNA form, the CDR3 reads TGTGCCAGCAGCTTGGGTGGGCAGGGGGCTGTGTACGAGCAGTACTTC. Translating it yields CASSLGGQGAVYEQYF. The chain has TRBV5-4 and TRBJ2-7; 8 bases agree with TRBD1. This CDR3 region has 16 residues. The V gene's germline CDR1 is SGHNT and CDR2 YYREEE (reference sequence). The V and J ends lost 0 bases and 4 bases, in that order; junction bases with no gene match: 9.

This clonotype was detected a few times. J is TRBJ2-1 and V is TRBV6-1; D is tentatively TRBD1 or TRBD2 (5 bases each). V was cut by 4 bases and J by 0 bases, with 22 bases left in between. The CDR3 has 19 residues. CDR1 is MNHNS, CDR2 SASEGT, per germline. The CDR3, as DNA: TGTGCCAGCAGTGGGGCTTTAGCGAAGGGGCGAAGCTCCTACAATGAGCAGTTCTTC. Residues: CASSGALAKGRSSYNEQFF.

In its sample, this clonotype was seen a few times. The chain employs TRBV28 and TRBJ2-1; D call uncertain. CDR1 is MDHEN, CDR2 SYDVKM, per germline. The CDR3 spans 13 residues. V lost 4 bases and J lost 9, with 13 bases in between. CDR3 loop: CASSSTQGVEQFF. The CDR3 DNA is TGTGCCAGCAGTTCCACCCAAGGAGTTGAGCAGTTCTTC.

Comment on this clonotype: A read error may explain this, as a much larger clone is one base away. The rearrangement links TRBV11-3 to TRBJ2-1; 12 bases agree with TRBD2. The germline CDR1 and CDR2 sequences are SGHNT and YENEEA. The CDR3 runs 16 residues. Trimming took 7 bases from V and 2 from J; bases not matched to a gene: 6. For the CDR3, the DNA is TGTGCCAGCAACCCGGGACTAGCGGGCGCCTACAATGAGCAGTTCTTC. Its translation: CASNPGLAGAYNEQFF.

The chain combines TRBV11-2 with TRBJ2-3; 8 bases match TRBD1. V shed 0 bases and J 12 bases; nucleotides not matched to a gene: 17. This CDR3 region has 17 residues. The germline gives CDR1 SGHAT, CDR2 FQNNGV. CDR3 bases: TGTGCCAGCAGCTTAGAAGGCAGGGGGCGTAGCACACATGCACAGTATTTT. As protein: CASSLEGRGRSTHAQYF.

This chain connects TRBV29-1 to TRBJ2-3; D unclear. Per germline, CDR1 SQVTM and CDR2 ANQGSEA. This CDR3 has 12 amino acids. Trimming took off 4 bases at V and 5 bases at J, with 10 bases between the two ends. This chain's CDR3 is CSVVVSGDTQYF. For the CDR3, the DNA is TGCAGCGTTGTAGTTTCGGGAGATACGCAGTATTTT.

This clonotype was detected only once. A read error may account for a junction end that differs from germline. This chain connects TRBV5-1 to TRBJ1-1; maybe TRBD1 (5 bases). The CDR3 spans 13 residues. Germline V gene lookup returns CDR1 SGHRS and CDR2 YFSETQ. CDR3 in amino acids: CASSTTLGAEAFF. Here the CDR3 DNA reads TGCGCCAGCAGCACCACTTTAGGGGCTGAAGCCTTCTTT.

The rearrangement links TRBV6-4 to TRBJ2-1, with TRBD1 matching 7 bases. V gave up 4 bases and J gave up 14 bases; unmatched junction bases: 5. From germline, CDR1 is MRHNA and CDR2 SNTAGT. The CDR3 totals 11 residues. DNA for the CDR3: TGTGCCAGCAGTGTTCGACAGGGAAAGTTCTTC. This encodes CASSVRQGKFF.